Below, 27 T cell receptor beta chains from the same sample are listed, as sequenced in a study of neurological immune-mediated disorders (dated by TCRdb to the late 2010s). In light of the paper, this sample's time point label describes: longitudinal time-point 2. Library creation used 5' RACE. Sequencer: Illumina HiSeq 2500. The raw public data were reprocessed by TCRdb itself: fastp quality trimming at Q25, MiXCR clonotype calling, in-frame beta chains only. Every distinct CDR3 protein forms one entry, paired with its most common genes and DNA. The sample has some 48,000 distinct CDR3 sequences on record, about an eighth of them singletons. The leading ten clones occupy 4.5% of the sample. The sequencing input was PBMCs. Receptors originate from a male donor with HTLV-1-associated myelopathy (HAM/TSP).

This clonotype appeared many times. The chain carries TRBV20-1 and TRBJ1-5; D is uncertain. CDR3 length equals 16 residues. Germline V lookup: CDR1 DFQATT, CDR2 SNEGSKA (reference sequence). V gave up 3 bases and J gave up 4 bases, with 19 bases separating them. The CDR3: CSASRPPTALNQPQHF. CDR3 coding DNA: TGCAGTGCTAGTAGGCCCCCTACAGCTTTAAATCAGCCCCAGCATTTT.

The chain has TRBV9 and TRBJ2-3; D tentatively fits TRBD1 or TRBD2 (6 bases each). This CDR3 has 14 residues. Germline V lookup: CDR1 SGDLS, CDR2 YYNGEE. Trimming stripped 6 bases from V and 1 base from J, with 12 bases between. CDR3 residues: CASKRGRRTDTQYF. The DNA of the CDR3 is TGTGCCAGCAAACGGGGGCGACGCACAGATACGCAGTATTTT.

This clonotype appeared many times. The chain has TRBV7-2 and TRBJ1-5; D possibly corresponds to TRBD1 (5 bases). Germline CDR1 SGHTA, CDR2 FQGNSA. Deletions cut 5 bases from V and 0 bases from J, with 14 bases between. The CDR3 loop spans 16 amino acids. The CDR3: CASSLSTGYSNQPQHF. DNA of the CDR3: TGTGCCAGCAGCCTAAGCACAGGTTATAGCAATCAGCCCCAGCATTTT. Filled out from reference TRBV7-2 and TRBJ1-5, the complete variable domain reads GAGVSQSPSNKVTEKGKDVELRCDPISGHTALYWYRQSLGQGLEFLIYFQGNSAPDKSGLPSDRFSAERTGGSVSTLTIQRTQQEDSAVYLCASSLSTGYSNQPQHFGDGTRLSIL.

The chain recombines TRBV20-1 with TRBJ2-3; TRBD1 or TRBD2 may be the D gene (5 bases each). Looked up from germline, CDR1 is DFQATT and CDR2 is SNEGSKA (reference sequence). V lost 1 base to trimming and J lost 4 bases, with 6 bases between them. This CDR3 region has 12 residues. This chain's CDR3 is CSARAGPDTQYF. The CDR3 region has the DNA TGCAGTGCTAGAGCGGGGCCAGATACGCAGTATTTT.

The J gene is TRBJ1-5, the V gene TRBV19; no clear D. This CDR3 has 16 amino acids. Germline CDR1 and CDR2: LNHDA and SQIVND (reference sequence). V lost 2 bases and J lost 2, with 13 bases in between. CDR3 in amino acids: CASSIFLSSGNQPQHF. The CDR3 DNA is TGTGCCAGTAGTATATTCCTTTCGAGTGGCAATCAGCCCCAGCATTTT.

This clonotype was seen a handful of times. Compared with germline, one end of the junction differs, possibly owing to a read error. The chain employs TRBV10-2 and TRBJ1-5; D gene unclear. This CDR3 is 13 amino acids long. Germline CDR1 is WSHSY and CDR2 is SAAADI. DNA for the CDR3: TGTGCCAGCAGTGCTGTCAGCAATCAGCCCCAGCATTTT. Its protein product is CASSAVSNQPQHF.

This clonotype was seen repeatedly, ten times or more. The chain joins TRBV20-1 to TRBJ2-2; either TRBD1 or TRBD2 may supply D (6 bases each). CDR3 length equals 17 residues. Trimming shortened V by 1 base and J by 6 bases, and 21 bases separated the two germline ends. In germline, CDR1 is DFQATT, CDR2 SNEGSKA (reference sequence). CDR3 amino acids: CSARAVIRGPWAGELFF. For the CDR3, the DNA is TGCAGTGCTAGAGCCGTGATTCGGGGGCCCTGGGCCGGGGAGCTGTTTTTT.

This clonotype was observed many times. J is TRBJ2-1 and V is TRBV6-2 or TRBV6-3, with D possibly matching TRBD2 (5 bases). This CDR3 spans 13 amino acids. Looked up from germline, CDR1 is MNHEY and CDR2 is SVGEGT. The V end was cut by 5 bases, the J end by 4 bases, with 9 bases between. CDR3: CASSQPGYNEQFF. In DNA form, the CDR3 reads TGTGCCAGCAGTCAGCCGGGGTACAATGAGCAGTTCTTC.

This clonotype was counted ten times or more. This sequence joins TRBV5-1 and TRBJ2-7; D is possibly TRBD1 (5 bases). The CDR3 covers 13 residues. Trimming removed 4 bases at V and 5 bases at J, with 13 bases between. The V gene's germline CDR1 is SGHRS and CDR2 YFSETQ. The CDR3 loop reads CASSTTTVHEQYF. The CDR3 DNA reads TGCGCCAGCAGCACCACGACAGTCCACGAGCAGTACTTC.

This clonotype was picked up many times. The V call is TRBV5-1, the J call TRBJ2-3, with a weak D call TRBD1 (5 bases). V was shortened by 9 bases and J by 3 bases, with 14 bases between the two germline ends. The CDR3 length is 13 residues. Germline CDR1 SGHRS, CDR2 YFSETQ. CDR3 loop: CATVRGSTDTQYF. The CDR3 bases are TGCGCCACCGTAAGGGGTTCGACAGATACGCAGTATTTT.

This rearrangement joins TRBV20-1 to TRBJ2-3, with D possibly being TRBD1 or TRBD2 (5 bases each). V was clipped by 6 bases and J by 5 bases, with 21 bases between them. Germline loops: CDR1 DFQATT, CDR2 SNEGSKA (reference sequence). This CDR3 region has 15 residues. In nucleotides, the CDR3 is TGCAGTGCCCAGGGAGCGTGGGCCCTCATAGATACGCAGTATTTT. It translates to CSAQGAWALIDTQYF.

Many counts were recorded for this clonotype. The V and J genes are TRBV11-2 and TRBJ2-3; D is undetermined. The V end was cut by 5 bases, the J end by 3 bases, with 9 bases between. Germline CDR1 SGHAT, CDR2 FQNNGV. This CDR3 spans 13 amino acids. The CDR3: CASSLRWTDTQYF. CDR3 DNA sequence: TGTGCCAGCAGCCTCAGATGGACAGATACGCAGTATTTT.

This clonotype was counted many times. The J gene is TRBJ2-2, the V gene TRBV15; D ambiguous. Deletions cut 0 bases from V and 4 bases from J, with 9 bases between. Germline CDR1 reads LNHNV; CDR2 reads YYDKDF (reference sequence). This CDR3 comprises 15 residues. CDR3 loop: CATSRERTPTGELFF. CDR3 DNA sequence: TGTGCCACCAGCAGAGAGAGGACCCCCACCGGGGAGCTGTTTTTT.

This clonotype was seen repeatedly, ten times or more. The rearrangement links TRBV6-2 or TRBV6-3 to TRBJ2-3, with D perhaps TRBD2 (6 bases). V shed 7 bases and J shed 0 bases, with 14 bases lying between them. The CDR3 has 15 amino acids. Germline values: CDR1 MNHEY, CDR2 SVGEGT. CDR3 loop: CASKGRKASTDTQYF. The CDR3 DNA reads TGTGCCAGCAAGGGGAGGAAAGCTAGCACAGATACGCAGTATTTT.

This clonotype was detected ten times or more. J is TRBJ1-2 and V is TRBV29-1, with 11 positions matching TRBD1. This CDR3 is 14 amino acids long. V was pared by 2 bases and J by 6 bases, with 5 bases of the junction left unmatched. Germline assignment: CDR1 SQVTM and CDR2 ANQGSEA. CDR3 protein: CSVERGTGGNGYTF. The CDR3 DNA follows: TGCAGCGTTGAAAGGGGGACAGGGGGGAATGGCTACACCTTC.

This clonotype was seen many times. CDR3 bases: TGTGCCAGCAGTTGGAAAGGGGGGAACACTGAAGCTTTCTTT. Translated, it gives CASSWKGGNTEAFF. The chain links TRBV12-3 or TRBV12-4 to TRBJ1-1; D perhaps matches TRBD1 (6 bases). Trimming took off 4 bases at V and 1 base at J, with 10 bases between the two ends. CDR3 length: 14 residues.

This clonotype has at least ten counts. The chain is built from TRBV29-1 and TRBJ1-5; the match to TRBD1 covers 9 bases. Germline loops: CDR1 SQVTM, CDR2 ANQGSEA. V lost 7 bases to trimming and J lost 6 bases; unmatched junction nucleotides: 7. CDR3 length: 13 residues. The CDR3 nucleotides are TGCAGCGCCCTTGACAGGGGGGGTCAGCCCCAGCATTTT. It codes for CSALDRGGQPQHF.

This clonotype appeared a few times. The chain joins TRBV20-1 to TRBJ2-5; tentative D call: TRBD1 (6 bases). CDR1 is DFQATT and CDR2 is SNEGSKA in the germline V gene (reference sequence). The CDR3 length is 12 residues. V lost 6 bases and J lost 2, with 10 bases in between. CDR3 nucleotide sequence: TGCAGTGCATCAGGGGTTCAAGAGACCCAGTACTTC. Its translation is CSASGVQETQYF.

This clonotype was seen at least ten times. V usage is TRBV20-1 and J usage is TRBJ1-2, with D possibly matching TRBD1 (5 bases). Per germline, CDR1 DFQATT and CDR2 SNEGSKA (reference sequence). The CDR3 contains 13 residues. The germline V and J ends were trimmed by 3 bases and 5 bases, with 13 bases remaining between them. CDR3 sequence: CSASGGAAYGYTF. The CDR3 DNA sequence: TGCAGTGCTAGCGGCGGGGCGGCTTATGGCTACACCTTC.

This clonotype was seen repeatedly, ten times or more. V usage is TRBV12-3 or TRBV12-4 and J usage is TRBJ2-7; D is ambiguous. The CDR3 consists of 11 residues. Trimming left V 0 bases short and J 5 bases short, with 2 bases between. The CDR3 sequence is CASSLAHEQYF. CDR3 nucleotide sequence: TGTGCCAGCAGTTTAGCGCACGAGCAGTACTTC.

This clonotype was counted many times. The chain couples TRBV2 to TRBJ1-4, with D perhaps TRBD1 (5 bases). Per the germline V gene, CDR1 is SNHLY and CDR2 is FYNNEI. This CDR3 contains 16 residues. V lost 6 bases and J lost 4, with 18 bases in between. In nucleotides, the CDR3 is TGTGCCAGCAGATGGGGCCTGAGAGGGATTAATGAAAAACTGTTTTTT. This gives the protein CASRWGLRGINEKLFF.

This clonotype was observed many times. The chain links TRBV29-1 to TRBJ2-7, with a weak D call TRBD1 (5 bases). The CDR3 loop spans 12 amino acids. Trimming took off 7 bases at V and 2 bases at J, with 12 bases between the two ends. Germline V gene data show CDR1 as SQVTM and CDR2 as ANQGSEA. The CDR3 spells CSAQEGAYEQYF. The CDR3 DNA sequence: TGCAGCGCCCAAGAAGGGGCCTACGAGCAGTACTTC.

Of note for this clonotype: At one boundary the junction diverges from the germline segment, which might be a read error. The rearrangement uses TRBV7-8 and TRBJ1-5; 8 bases match TRBD1. Per germline, CDR1 SGHVS and CDR2 FQNEAQ. The CDR3 has 15 residues. CDR3 nucleotides: TGTGCCAGCAGCGCCTGGACAGGGCACAATGAGCCCCAGCATTTT. This codes for CASSAWTGHNEPQHF.

Ten or more counts support this clonotype. The chain combines TRBV20-1 with TRBJ2-7; a weak D match, TRBD1 (6 bases). V lost 8 bases, J lost 0 bases, and 14 bases lay in between. The germline CDR1 and CDR2 sequences are DFQATT and SNEGSKA (reference sequence). This CDR3 has 13 amino acids. The CDR3 region is CSPWTASSYEQYF. DNA of the CDR3: TGCAGTCCATGGACAGCGTCCTCCTACGAGCAGTACTTC.

This clonotype came up many times. This chain links TRBV29-1 with TRBJ2-2; 7 positions agree with TRBD1. The CDR3 consists of 14 residues. J lost 4 bases, V lost 5 bases, and 7 bases had no gene match. Germline lookup yields CDR1 SQVTM and CDR2 ANQGSEA. As DNA, the CDR3 is TGCAGCGTTAGTCAGGGGGAGAGCACCGGGGAGCTGTTTTTT. Translated: CSVSQGESTGELFF.

This clonotype was observed at least ten times. This chain connects TRBV20-1 to TRBJ2-7; 13 bases are shared with TRBD2. The CDR3 loop spans 15 amino acids. V dropped 0 bases and J dropped 1; count of bases not matched to a gene: 0. CDR1 is DFQATT and CDR2 is SNEGSKA in the germline V gene (reference sequence). CDR3 nucleotide sequence: TGCAGTGCTAGAGAACTAGCGGGGGGGTCCTACGAGCAGTACTTC. It translates to CSARELAGGSYEQYF.

This clonotype was counted ten times or more. The rearrangement joins TRBV20-1 to TRBJ1-2; no firm D call. Looked up from germline, CDR1 is DFQATT and CDR2 is SNEGSKA (reference sequence). Deletions cut 0 bases from V and 7 bases from J, with 6 bases between. The CDR3 has 11 residues. CDR3 DNA: TGCAGTGCTAGAGATACCTTTGGCTACACCTTC. Translated: CSARDTFGYTF.